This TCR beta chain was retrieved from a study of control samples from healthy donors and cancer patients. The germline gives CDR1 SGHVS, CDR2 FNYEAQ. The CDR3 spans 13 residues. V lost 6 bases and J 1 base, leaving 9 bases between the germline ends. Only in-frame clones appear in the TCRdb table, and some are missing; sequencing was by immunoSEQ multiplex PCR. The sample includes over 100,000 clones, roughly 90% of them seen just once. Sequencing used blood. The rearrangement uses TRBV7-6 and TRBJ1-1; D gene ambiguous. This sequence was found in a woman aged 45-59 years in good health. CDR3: CASSTEPNTEAFF. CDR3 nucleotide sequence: TGTGCCAGCAGTACCGAGCCGAACACTGAAGCTTTCTTT. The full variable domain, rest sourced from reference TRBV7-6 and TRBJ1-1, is GAGVSQSPRYKVTKRGQDVALRCDPISGHVSLYWYRQALGQGPEFLTYFNYEAQQDKSGLPNDRFSAERPEGSISTLTIQRTEQRDSAMYRCASSTEPNTEAFFGQGTRLTVV.